The 5 T cell receptor beta chains presented below share a single source sample, sequenced in a study of blood T cell repertoires in COVID-19. Using immunoSEQ multiplex PCR, the repertoire was profiled, and TCRdb retains in-frame clones only, with some absent. The table records about 200,000 clones, around nine tenths of them present only once. Sequenced material: peripheral blood. The receptor set was obtained from a man between 60 and 70 years old who had recovered from COVID-19.

V usage is TRBV29-1 and J usage is TRBJ2-1, with 7 nucleotides matching TRBD1. J was trimmed by 6 bases and V by 7 bases; bases with no gene match: 6. Germline V gives CDR1 SQVTM, CDR2 ANQGSEA. This CDR3 has 12 amino acids. CDR3 coding DNA: TGCAGCGCTAAACAGGGGAGCAATGAGCAGTTCTTC. Protein: CSAKQGSNEQFF.

The chain employs TRBV19 and TRBJ1-1; 8 bases line up with TRBD1. CDR3 length equals 16 residues. Trimming at V came to 0 bases and at J to 0 bases, leaving 3 bases not matched to a gene. Germline assignment: CDR1 LNHDA and CDR2 SQIVND (reference sequence). DNA for the CDR3: TGTGCCAGTAGTATAGAGCACAGGGGGATGAACACTGAAGCTTTCTTT. Its protein product is CASSIEHRGMNTEAFF.

Written as DNA, the CDR3 is TGTGCCAGTAGTAAGCAGGGGAGGGCTGAAGCTTTCTTT. Its translation: CASSKQGRAEAFF. The chain has TRBV19 and TRBJ1-1, with D possibly TRBD1 on 6 matching bases. Trimming removed 4 bases from V and 6 bases from J, with 12 bases in between. Germline V gene lookup returns CDR1 LNHDA and CDR2 SQIVND (reference sequence). This CDR3 is built from 13 residues.

In its sample, this clone was seen once. The chain carries TRBV9 and TRBJ2-5; 7 bases agree with TRBD2. Germline V gives CDR1 SGDLS, CDR2 YYNGEE. Losses at the gene ends were 4 bases for V and 5 bases for J; bases not matched to a gene: 11. CDR3 size: 15 residues. The DNA of the CDR3 is TGTGCCAGCAGCCCAGCGGGAAGGGAGATTGAGACCCAGTACTTC. Translated, it gives CASSPAGREIETQYF. The whole variable domain, remainder taken from reference TRBV9 and TRBJ2-5, is DSGVTQTPKHLITATGQRVTLRCSPRSGDLSVYWYQQSLDQGLQFLIQYYNGEERAKGNILERFSAQQFPDLHSELNLSSLELGDSALYFCASSPAGREIETQYFGPGTRLLVL.

The chain recombines TRBV7-6 with TRBJ2-1; 7 bases are a match to TRBD2. V gave up 5 bases and J gave up 10 bases; unmatched junction bases: 17. Germline V lookup: CDR1 SGHVS, CDR2 FNYEAQ. CDR3 size: 16 residues. The CDR3 DNA sequence: TGTGCCAGCAGCCCCTCCCCCGCCGGACTCGGGGGGGAGCAGTTCTTC. Protein sequence: CASSPSPAGLGGEQFF.